This TCR beta chain was captured in a study of T cells after yellow fever vaccination. Broader study findings: A small share of clonotypes appeared in both CD4 and CD8 compartments. The bulk population could contribute abundant contaminating clonotypes to FACS-sorted repertoires.

From the 5' RACE reads, TCRdb called clonotypes with MiXCR, one entry per CDR3 protein. The repertoire holds hundreds of thousands of distinct CDR3 sequences, more than 3% seen once, with 23% in the top ten. The table lists this clonotype with a few counts. The antigen remains unidentified. V was cut by 10 bases and J by 4 bases, with 19 bases left in between. The CDR3 has 14 amino acids. This material consisted of PBMCs, taken on the day of the yellow fever booster vaccination. The origin of this receptor is a man between 18 and 35 years old who received the YFV17D yellow fever vaccine. This chain connects TRBV12-3 or TRBV12-4 to TRBJ1-1; TRBD1 might be the D (6 bases). CDR3 bases: TGTGCCAAGTGTTATACACAGGGCTGCACTGAAGCTTTCTTT. Translation: CAKCYTQGCTEAFF.